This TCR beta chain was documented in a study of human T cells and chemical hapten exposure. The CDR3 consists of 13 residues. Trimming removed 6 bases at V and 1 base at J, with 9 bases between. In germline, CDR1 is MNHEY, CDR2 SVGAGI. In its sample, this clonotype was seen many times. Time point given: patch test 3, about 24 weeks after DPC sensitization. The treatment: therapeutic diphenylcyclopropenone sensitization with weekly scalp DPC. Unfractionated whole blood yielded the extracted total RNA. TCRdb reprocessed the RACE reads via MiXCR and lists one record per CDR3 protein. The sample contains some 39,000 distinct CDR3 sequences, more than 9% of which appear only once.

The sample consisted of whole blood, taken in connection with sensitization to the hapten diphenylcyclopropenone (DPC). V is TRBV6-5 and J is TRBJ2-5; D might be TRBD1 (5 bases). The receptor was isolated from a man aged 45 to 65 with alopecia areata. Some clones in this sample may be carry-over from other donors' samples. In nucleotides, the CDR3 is TGTGCCAGCAGCCCAGGGTTCCAAGAGACCCAGTACTTC. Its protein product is CASSPGFQETQYF.